The rows below give T cell receptor beta chains drawn from one sample of a study of OX40 agonist ivuxolimab in advanced cancers. Sequenced by immunoSEQ multiplex PCR; TCRdb stores in-frame clones only, minus some. This sample carries fewer than 55,000 clones, over 70% of them seen once, and the ten largest clones take under 2%. Sample: CD4+ or CD8+ T cells sorted from blood, taken in a trial of the OX40 agonist ivuxolimab. These receptor sequences come from an adult with an advanced solid tumor such as melanoma, head and neck, liver or kidney cancer. The CDR3 runs from the conserved cysteine through the conserved F or W. Each record gives: clone size, V gene, CDR3 length, J gene, D gene, CDR3 protein, CDR3 DNA. The D gene is left open where the match is weak. Some rows mark clone size as missing; the rest say once, few, many or name a class of expanded clone.

clone_size: .; v_call: TRBV18; cdr3_length: 17; j_call: TRBJ1-1; d_call: TRBD1; cdr3_aa: CASSPDPGQGAITEAFF; cdr3_nt: TGTGCCAGCTCACCAGACCCGGGACAGGGGGCCATCACTGAAGCTTTCTTT
clone_size: .; v_call: TRBV19; cdr3_length: 14; j_call: TRBJ2-5; d_call: TRBD1; cdr3_aa: CASSRTGGGETQYF; cdr3_nt: TGTGCCAGTAGCCGGACAGGGGGAGGTGAGACCCAGTACTTC
clone_size: .; v_call: TRBV6-1; cdr3_length: 15; j_call: TRBJ2-7; d_call: TRBD1; cdr3_aa: CASSAGSGGSYEQYF; cdr3_nt: TGTGCCAGCAGCGCAGGTTCAGGGGGAAGCTACGAGCAGTACTTC
clone_size: .; v_call: TRBV11-2; cdr3_length: 15; j_call: TRBJ1-3; d_call: .; cdr3_aa: CASSRSRTAGNTIYF; cdr3_nt: TGTGCCAGCAGCCGGTCTCGTACCGCTGGAAACACCATATATTTT
clone_size: .; v_call: TRBV28; cdr3_length: 16; j_call: TRBJ2-1; d_call: .; cdr3_aa: CASSGFPEAGGNEQFF; cdr3_nt: TGTGCCAGCAGTGGTTTTCCGGAGGCAGGAGGGAATGAGCAGTTCTTC
clone_size: .; v_call: TRBV5-1; cdr3_length: 15; j_call: TRBJ2-7; d_call: TRBD1; cdr3_aa: CASSPGTGDAYEQYF; cdr3_nt: TGCGCCAGCAGCCCAGGGACAGGCGACGCCTACGAGCAGTACTTC
clone_size: .; v_call: TRBV10-2; cdr3_length: 15; j_call: TRBJ2-3; d_call: .; cdr3_aa: CASSPRRLSTDTQYF; cdr3_nt: TGCGCCAGCAGTCCGAGGAGACTAAGCACAGATACGCAGTATTTT
clone_size: .; v_call: TRBV5-6; cdr3_length: 16; j_call: TRBJ2-3; d_call: TRBD1; cdr3_aa: CASSLPPGQGADTQYF; cdr3_nt: TGTGCCAGCAGCTTACCTCCGGGACAGGGGGCAGATACGCAGTATTTT
clone_size: .; v_call: TRBV6-4; cdr3_length: 13; j_call: TRBJ2-3; d_call: TRBD1; cdr3_aa: CASSQDRADTQYF; cdr3_nt: TGTGCCAGCAGTCAGGACAGGGCTGATACGCAGTATTTT
clone_size: .; v_call: TRBV5-1; cdr3_length: 18; j_call: TRBJ2-2; d_call: TRBD2; cdr3_aa: CASSSFLTRAGGTGELFF; cdr3_nt: TGCGCCAGCAGCTCGTTCTTAACTAGAGCGGGGGGCACCGGGGAGCTGTTTTTT
clone_size: .; v_call: TRBV28; cdr3_length: 14; j_call: TRBJ1-1; d_call: TRBD1; cdr3_aa: CASSLTTGGTEAFF; cdr3_nt: TGTGCCAGCAGTTTAACTACAGGGGGCACTGAAGCTTTCTTT
clone_size: .; v_call: TRBV6-1; cdr3_length: 14; j_call: TRBJ2-5; d_call: .; cdr3_aa: CASSLGSNRETQYF; cdr3_nt: TGTGCCAGCAGTCTGGGATCAAACCGGGAGACCCAGTACTTC
clone_size: .; v_call: TRBV2; cdr3_length: 16; j_call: TRBJ1-2; d_call: TRBD1; cdr3_aa: CASSEGVGKGAYGYTF; cdr3_nt: TGTGCCAGCAGTGAAGGGGTCGGGAAGGGGGCATATGGCTACACCTTC
clone_size: .; v_call: TRBV7-2; cdr3_length: 16; j_call: TRBJ1-4; d_call: .; cdr3_aa: CASSLIGPATNEKLFF; cdr3_nt: TGTGCCAGCAGCTTAATAGGACCTGCAACTAATGAAAAACTGTTTTTT
clone_size: .; v_call: TRBV5-1; cdr3_length: 15; j_call: TRBJ1-1; d_call: TRBD1; cdr3_aa: CASSLGQGGSTEAFF; cdr3_nt: TGCGCCAGCAGCCTCGGACAGGGAGGAAGCACTGAAGCTTTCTTT
clone_size: .; v_call: TRBV4-1; cdr3_length: 14; j_call: TRBJ1-1; d_call: TRBD1; cdr3_aa: CASSPTGKNTEAFF; cdr3_nt: TGCGCCAGCAGCCCGACAGGGAAGAACACTGAAGCTTTCTTT
clone_size: .; v_call: TRBV9; cdr3_length: 17; j_call: TRBJ1-2; d_call: .; cdr3_aa: CASSVNDRGGRYYGYTF; cdr3_nt: TGTGCCAGCAGCGTAAATGATAGAGGCGGGAGATACTATGGCTACACCTTC
clone_size: .; v_call: TRBV6-5; cdr3_length: 14; j_call: TRBJ1-2; d_call: .; cdr3_aa: CASRQIRGDYGYTF; cdr3_nt: TGTGCCAGCAGACAGATCAGGGGAGACTATGGCTACACCTTC
clone_size: .; v_call: TRBV30; cdr3_length: 15; j_call: TRBJ2-5; d_call: .; cdr3_aa: CAFSPTTGRGETQYF; cdr3_nt: TGTGCCTTCTCCCCCACGACAGGGCGGGGGGAGACCCAGTACTTC
clone_size: .; v_call: TRBV4-1; cdr3_length: 16; j_call: TRBJ1-3; d_call: .; cdr3_aa: CASSQDWARASNTIYF; cdr3_nt: TGCGCCAGCAGCCAAGATTGGGCCAGGGCGTCGAACACCATATATTTT
clone_size: .; v_call: TRBV18; cdr3_length: 13; j_call: TRBJ2-5; d_call: .; cdr3_aa: CASSPQGEETQYF; cdr3_nt: TGTGCCAGCTCACCACAGGGGGAAGAGACCCAGTACTTC
clone_size: .; v_call: TRBV19; cdr3_length: 15; j_call: TRBJ2-1; d_call: TRBD2; cdr3_aa: CASSIVVGGYNEQFF; cdr3_nt: TGTGCCAGTAGTATTGTGGTGGGGGGGTACAATGAGCAGTTCTTC
clone_size: .; v_call: TRBV5-4; cdr3_length: 16; j_call: TRBJ2-5; d_call: TRBD2; cdr3_aa: CASSPTSGRAWETQYF; cdr3_nt: TGTGCCAGCAGCCCCACTAGCGGGAGGGCGTGGGAGACCCAGTACTTC
clone_size: once; v_call: TRBV19; cdr3_length: 13; j_call: TRBJ1-1; d_call: .; cdr3_aa: CASSILENTEAFF; cdr3_nt: TGTGCCAGTAGTATACTAGAGAACACTGAAGCTTTCTTT
clone_size: .; v_call: TRBV28; cdr3_length: 14; j_call: TRBJ1-2; d_call: .; cdr3_aa: CASSPSTIPGGYTF; cdr3_nt: TGTGCCAGCAGTCCGTCCACGATCCCGGGGGGCTACACCTTC
clone_size: once; v_call: TRBV27; cdr3_length: 15; j_call: TRBJ1-2; d_call: .; cdr3_aa: CASSFSGAPSYGYTF; cdr3_nt: TGTGCCAGCAGTTTTTCGGGGGCCCCCTCCTATGGCTACACCTTC
clone_size: .; v_call: TRBV6-5; cdr3_length: 14; j_call: TRBJ1-1; d_call: TRBD1; cdr3_aa: CASSRDRVNTEAFF; cdr3_nt: TGTGCCAGCAGCCGAGACAGGGTGAACACTGAAGCTTTCTTT
clone_size: .; v_call: TRBV6-1; cdr3_length: 13; j_call: TRBJ2-2; d_call: .; cdr3_aa: CASSEVVPDKLFF; cdr3_nt: TGTGCCAGCAGTGAAGTTGTCCCCGACAAGCTGTTTTTT
clone_size: .; v_call: TRBV5-1; cdr3_length: 13; j_call: TRBJ2-1; d_call: .; cdr3_aa: CASSSGNGNEQFF; cdr3_nt: TGCGCCAGCAGCTCCGGCAATGGCAATGAGCAGTTCTTC
clone_size: .; v_call: TRBV11-2; cdr3_length: 15; j_call: TRBJ2-2; d_call: TRBD1; cdr3_aa: CASSFLGQATGELFF; cdr3_nt: TGTGCCAGCAGCTTCCTGGGACAGGCCACCGGGGAGCTGTTTTTT
clone_size: .; v_call: TRBV2; cdr3_length: 15; j_call: TRBJ2-1; d_call: TRBD1; cdr3_aa: CASSARGRSYNEQFF; cdr3_nt: TGTGCCAGCAGCGCAAGGGGGCGTAGCTACAATGAGCAGTTCTTC
clone_size: .; v_call: TRBV5-1; cdr3_length: 14; j_call: TRBJ2-5; d_call: .; cdr3_aa: CASSSGLASETQYF; cdr3_nt: TGCGCCAGCAGCTCTGGCCTAGCTTCAGAGACCCAGTACTTC
clone_size: few; v_call: TRBV6-5; cdr3_length: 13; j_call: TRBJ1-1; d_call: .; cdr3_aa: CASSSHRATEAFF; cdr3_nt: TGTGCCAGCAGTTCCCACAGGGCAACTGAAGCTTTCTTT
clone_size: .; v_call: TRBV5-4; cdr3_length: 15; j_call: TRBJ1-1; d_call: TRBD1; cdr3_aa: CASSFGDRGWDEAFF; cdr3_nt: TGTGCCAGCAGCTTCGGGGACAGGGGATGGGATGAAGCTTTCTTT
clone_size: .; v_call: TRBV2; cdr3_length: 15; j_call: TRBJ1-3; d_call: .; cdr3_aa: CASSDLSPGGNTIYF; cdr3_nt: TGTGCCAGCAGTGATTTAAGCCCCGGAGGAAACACCATATATTTT
clone_size: .; v_call: TRBV9; cdr3_length: 13; j_call: TRBJ2-2; d_call: .; cdr3_aa: CASSVMNTGELFF; cdr3_nt: TGTGCCAGCAGCGTAATGAACACCGGGGAGCTGTTTTTT
clone_size: once; v_call: TRBV7-2; cdr3_length: 14; j_call: TRBJ2-5; d_call: .; cdr3_aa: CASSLYTRKETQYF; cdr3_nt: TGTGCCAGCAGCTTATATACCCGTAAAGAGACCCAGTACTTC
clone_size: .; v_call: TRBV5-1; cdr3_length: 12; j_call: TRBJ1-2; d_call: .; cdr3_aa: CASSLAGDGYTF; cdr3_nt: TGCGCCAGCAGCTTGGCGGGGGATGGCTACACCTTC
clone_size: .; v_call: TRBV5-1; cdr3_length: 15; j_call: TRBJ1-2; d_call: .; cdr3_aa: CASSLGGVTNYGYTF; cdr3_nt: TGCGCCAGCAGCTTGGGTGGGGTTACTAACTATGGCTACACCTTC
clone_size: once; v_call: TRBV6-1; cdr3_length: 17; j_call: TRBJ2-6; d_call: .; cdr3_aa: CASSDKGRPTGANVLTF; cdr3_nt: TGTGCCAGCAGTGATAAGGGGAGGCCAACCGGGGCCAACGTCCTGACTTTC
clone_size: .; v_call: TRBV2; cdr3_length: 14; j_call: TRBJ1-5; d_call: .; cdr3_aa: CASSEVQYNQPQHF; cdr3_nt: TGTGCCAGCAGTGAAGTACAATACAATCAGCCCCAGCATTTT
clone_size: .; v_call: TRBV7-9; cdr3_length: 13; j_call: TRBJ1-5; d_call: .; cdr3_aa: CASSPGSQEPQHF; cdr3_nt: TGTGCCAGCAGCCCAGGGTCCCAAGAGCCCCAGCATTTT
clone_size: .; v_call: TRBV28; cdr3_length: 14; j_call: TRBJ2-1; d_call: TRBD2; cdr3_aa: CAISKVAGSDEQFF; cdr3_nt: TGTGCCATCTCGAAGGTAGCGGGAAGCGATGAGCAGTTCTTC
clone_size: .; v_call: TRBV7-2; cdr3_length: 13; j_call: TRBJ1-1; d_call: .; cdr3_aa: CASSFGRNTEAFF; cdr3_nt: TGTGCCAGCAGCTTCGGGAGGAACACTGAAGCTTTCTTT
clone_size: few; v_call: TRBV5-1; cdr3_length: 13; j_call: TRBJ2-4; d_call: .; cdr3_aa: CASSWPGVNIQYF; cdr3_nt: TGCGCCAGCAGCTGGCCAGGGGTGAACATTCAGTACTTC
clone_size: .; v_call: TRBV4-1; cdr3_length: 18; j_call: TRBJ2-3; d_call: .; cdr3_aa: CASSPFDPRASGTDTQYF; cdr3_nt: TGCGCCAGCAGCCCCTTTGACCCGCGGGCTTCGGGCACAGATACGCAGTATTTT
clone_size: .; v_call: TRBV25-1; cdr3_length: 14; j_call: TRBJ2-1; d_call: .; cdr3_aa: CASSDTASYNEQFF; cdr3_nt: TGTGCCAGCAGTGATACCGCCTCCTACAATGAGCAGTTCTTC
clone_size: .; v_call: TRBV6-6; cdr3_length: 14; j_call: TRBJ1-5; d_call: .; cdr3_aa: CASSSGQHNQPQHF; cdr3_nt: TGTGCCAGCAGTTCAGGACAGCACAATCAGCCCCAGCATTTT
clone_size: .; v_call: TRBV7-6; cdr3_length: 13; j_call: TRBJ1-5; d_call: .; cdr3_aa: CASSPDRNQPQHF; cdr3_nt: TGTGCCAGCAGTCCGGACCGTAATCAGCCCCAGCATTTT
clone_size: once; v_call: TRBV7-9; cdr3_length: 14; j_call: TRBJ1-4; d_call: .; cdr3_aa: CASSPERVDRKLFF; cdr3_nt: TGTGCCAGCAGCCCTGAGCGCGTTGATAGGAAACTGTTTTTT
clone_size: .; v_call: TRBV15; cdr3_length: 15; j_call: TRBJ2-7; d_call: .; cdr3_aa: CATSSRDTMRYEQYF; cdr3_nt: TGCGCCACCAGCAGCCGGGATACCATGAGGTACGAGCAGTACTTC
clone_size: .; v_call: TRBV28; cdr3_length: 15; j_call: TRBJ1-1; d_call: .; cdr3_aa: CASSLPGPRDTEAFF; cdr3_nt: TGTGCCAGCAGTTTACCGGGACCCCGGGACACTGAAGCTTTCTTT
clone_size: .; v_call: TRBV18; cdr3_length: 13; j_call: TRBJ1-3; d_call: .; cdr3_aa: CASSPYPGNTIYF; cdr3_nt: TGTGCCAGCTCACCATACCCTGGAAACACCATATATTTT